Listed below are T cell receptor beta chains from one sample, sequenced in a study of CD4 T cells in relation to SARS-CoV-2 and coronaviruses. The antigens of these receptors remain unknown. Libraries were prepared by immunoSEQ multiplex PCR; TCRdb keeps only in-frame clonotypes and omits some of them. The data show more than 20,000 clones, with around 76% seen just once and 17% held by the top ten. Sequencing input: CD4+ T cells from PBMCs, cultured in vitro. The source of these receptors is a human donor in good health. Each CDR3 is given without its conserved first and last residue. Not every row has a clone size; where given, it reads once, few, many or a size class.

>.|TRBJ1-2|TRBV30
AWTSGVGGPYYGYT
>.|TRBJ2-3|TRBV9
ASSAVDTQY
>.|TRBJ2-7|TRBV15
ATSRDRGSEQY
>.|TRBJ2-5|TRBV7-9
ASSPRPGETQY
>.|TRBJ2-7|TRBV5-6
ASSLYFGGGRYEQY
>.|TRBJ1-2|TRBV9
ASSAETVYGYT
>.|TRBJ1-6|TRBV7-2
ASSTRENSPLH
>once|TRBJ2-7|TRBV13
ASSLDTPYEQY
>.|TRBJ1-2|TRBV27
ASSSEGWWGYT
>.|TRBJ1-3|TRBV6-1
ASSEALQGSNTIY
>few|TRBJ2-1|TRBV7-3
ASSLTTTSGTSNEQF
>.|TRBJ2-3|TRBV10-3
AIRKGEGPPDTQY
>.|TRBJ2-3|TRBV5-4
ASSDMSAGVFADTQY
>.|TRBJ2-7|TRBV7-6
ASSPLGRASYEQY
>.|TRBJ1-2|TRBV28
ASRQATYGYT